Following are 10 T cell receptor beta chains from one sample sequenced in a study of blood T cell repertoires in COVID-19. Assay used: immunoSEQ multiplex PCR; TCRdb lists only in-frame clones, some missing. The table shows 220,000 or so clones, with roughly 80% occurring only once. Sample: peripheral blood. The receptors stem from a man between 25 and 39 years old with active or convalescent COVID-19.

The chain is built from TRBV6-2 or TRBV6-3 and TRBJ1-5; 8 bases are a match to TRBD1. Germline V CDR1 and CDR2: MNHEY, SVGEGT. J lost 4 bases, V lost 6 bases, and 17 bases had no gene match. This CDR3 contains 18 residues. CDR3 DNA: TGTGCCAGCAGCCCCTGGGAAGGCCGGACAGGGCAAAATCAGCCCCAGCATTTT. Translated: CASSPWEGRTGQNQPQHF.

The rearrangement links TRBV18 to TRBJ2-7; perhaps TRBD2 as D (6 bases). Between the trimmed V and J ends, which lost 3 bases and 1 base, there was a span of 10 bases. The germline gives CDR1 KGHSH, CDR2 LQKENI. The CDR3 length is 14 residues. CDR3 sequence (DNA): TGTGCCAGCTCACCCTCAGCGGGTTCCTACGAGCAGTACTTC. Encoded protein: CASSPSAGSYEQYF.

The V call is TRBV7-9, the J call TRBJ2-5, with D tentatively TRBD2 (5 bases). The CDR3 has 12 residues. V lost 3 bases and J 9 bases, leaving 11 bases between the germline ends. Germline CDR1 and CDR2: SEHNR and FQNEAQ (reference sequence). The CDR3 is CASSLGGGSQYF. The CDR3 DNA reads as TGTGCCAGCAGCTTGGGCGGCGGGTCCCAGTACTTC.

V is TRBV7-9 and J is TRBJ2-1, with 8 positions matching TRBD2. Germline values: CDR1 SEHNR, CDR2 FQNEAQ (reference sequence). With V trimmed by 5 bases and J by 4 bases, 10 bases remained unmatched. The CDR3 contains 16 residues. CDR3 DNA sequence: TGTGCCAGCAGCCCGATAACTAGCGGCGTATACAATGAGCAGTTCTTC. Its protein is CASSPITSGVYNEQFF.

The J gene is TRBJ2-1, the V gene TRBV7-6, with TRBD2 matching over 12 bases. Germline loops: CDR1 SGHVS, CDR2 FNYEAQ. V was pared by 5 bases and J by 6 bases, with 11 bases of the junction left unmatched. This CDR3 comprises 17 residues. The CDR3, as DNA: TGTGCCAGCAGCCCCTCCCGGGGACTAGCGGGCACCAATGAGCAGTTCTTC. Encoded protein: CASSPSRGLAGTNEQFF. The full variable domain, its missing parts supplied by reference TRBV7-6 and TRBJ2-1, is GAGVSQSPRYKVTKRGQDVALRCDPISGHVSLYWYRQALGQGPEFLTYFNYEAQQDKSGLPNDRFSAERPEGSISTLTIQRTEQRDSAMYRCASSPSRGLAGTNEQFFGPGTRLTVL.

The chain employs TRBV7-9 and TRBJ2-7, with D perhaps matching TRBD2 (6 bases). Germline-derived CDR1 and CDR2 are SEHNR and FQNEAQ (reference sequence). Trimming removed 1 base at V and 6 bases at J, with 19 bases between. CDR3 length equals 16 residues. The CDR3 region has the DNA TGTGCCAGCAGCTTAGGGGAAGTGTTTAGCGGCTCCGAGCAGTACTTC. This codes for CASSLGEVFSGSEQYF.

This chain links TRBV2 with TRBJ2-5; D gene unclear. V gave up 8 bases and J gave up 2 bases, with 3 bases separating them. The germline CDR1 and CDR2 sequences are SNHLY and FYNNEI. The CDR3 extends over 10 amino acids. The CDR3 protein is CASLQETQYF. The DNA for the CDR3 is TGTGCCAGCCTACAAGAGACCCAGTACTTC. Using reference TRBV2 and TRBJ2-5 for the parts outside the CDR3, the full variable domain is EPEVTQTPSHQVTQMGQEVILRCVPISNHLYFYWYRQILGQKVEFLVSFYNNEISEKSEIFDDQFSVERPDGSNFTLKIRSTKLEDSAMYFCASLQETQYFGPGTRLLVL.

The J gene is TRBJ1-2, the V gene TRBV6-5; no clear D gene. V was clipped by 0 bases and J by 4 bases, with 15 bases between them. The germline CDR1 and CDR2 sequences are MNHEY and SVGAGI. The CDR3 covers 16 residues. The CDR3 bases are TGTGCCAGCAGTTACTCCGGTTTCTCAAGCCCCTATGGCTACACCTTC. Residues: CASSYSGFSSPYGYTF.

The rearrangement links TRBV6-5 to TRBJ1-1; TRBD1 agrees at 9 bases. The CDR3 spans 12 residues. Germline lookup yields CDR1 MNHEY and CDR2 SVGAGI. V lost 0 bases, J lost 10 bases, and 0 bases stayed unmatched. The CDR3 loop is CASSYSGQGAFF. In DNA form, the CDR3 reads TGTGCCAGCAGTTACTCGGGACAGGGAGCTTTCTTT.

The V call is TRBV30, the J call TRBJ2-1, with 7 bases aligning to TRBD2. Trimming at V came to 4 bases and at J to 5 bases, leaving 11 bases not matched to a gene. The CDR3 contains 15 residues. Germline CDR1 is GTSNPN and CDR2 is SVGIG (reference sequence). This chain's CDR3 is CAWKGLGGWNNEQFF. The CDR3 DNA reads as TGTGCCTGGAAAGGTCTCGGGGGGTGGAACAATGAGCAGTTCTTC.